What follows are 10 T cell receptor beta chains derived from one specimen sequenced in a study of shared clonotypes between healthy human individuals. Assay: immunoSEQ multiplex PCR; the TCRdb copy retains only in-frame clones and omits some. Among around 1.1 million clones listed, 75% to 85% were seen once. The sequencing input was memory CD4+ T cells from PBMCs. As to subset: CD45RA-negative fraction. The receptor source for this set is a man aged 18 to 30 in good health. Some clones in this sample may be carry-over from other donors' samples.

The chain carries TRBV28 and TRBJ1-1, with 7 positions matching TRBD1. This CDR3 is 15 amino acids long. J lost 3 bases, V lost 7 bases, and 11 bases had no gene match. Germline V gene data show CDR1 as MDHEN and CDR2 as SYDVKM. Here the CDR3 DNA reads TGTGCCAGCACCTTCCGACAGGGAAGGCACACTGAAGCTTTCTTT. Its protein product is CASTFRQGRHTEAFF.

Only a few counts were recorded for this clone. The CDR3 loop is CASSSGTYNEQFF. The CDR3 nucleotides read TGTGCCAGCAGCTCAGGTACCTACAATGAGCAGTTCTTC. The V and J genes are TRBV11-3 and TRBJ2-1; no definite D call. V was cut by 4 bases and J by 2 bases, with 6 bases left in between. This CDR3 contains 13 residues. Germline-derived CDR1 and CDR2 are SGHNT and YENEEA.

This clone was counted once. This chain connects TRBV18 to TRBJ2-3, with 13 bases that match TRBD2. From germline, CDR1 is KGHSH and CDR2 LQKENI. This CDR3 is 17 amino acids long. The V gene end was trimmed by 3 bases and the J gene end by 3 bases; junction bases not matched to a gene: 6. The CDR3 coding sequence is TGTGCCAGCTCACCGCGGACTAGCGGGAGAGGGACAGATACGCAGTATTTT. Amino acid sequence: CASSPRTSGRGTDTQYF.

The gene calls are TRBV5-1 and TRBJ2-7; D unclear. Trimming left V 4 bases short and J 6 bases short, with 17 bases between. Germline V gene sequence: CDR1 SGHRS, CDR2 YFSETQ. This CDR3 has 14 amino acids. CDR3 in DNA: TGCGCCAGCAGCCCTAGTCGTACCGACGGCGAGCAGTACTTC. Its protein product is CASSPSRTDGEQYF. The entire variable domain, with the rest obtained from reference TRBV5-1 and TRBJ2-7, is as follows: KAGVTQTPRYLIKTRGQQVTLSCSPISGHRSVSWYQQTPGQGLQFLFEYFSETQRNKGNFPGRFSGRQFSNSRSEMNVSTLELGDSALYLCASSPSRTDGEQYFGPGTRLTVT.

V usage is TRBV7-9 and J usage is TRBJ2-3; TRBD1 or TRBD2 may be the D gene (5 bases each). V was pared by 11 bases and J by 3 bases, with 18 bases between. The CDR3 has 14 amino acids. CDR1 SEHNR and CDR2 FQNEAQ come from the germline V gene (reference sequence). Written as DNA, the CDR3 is TGTGCCGGCGGATCCGGGACGCGGACAGATACGCAGTATTTT. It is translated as CAGGSGTRTDTQYF.

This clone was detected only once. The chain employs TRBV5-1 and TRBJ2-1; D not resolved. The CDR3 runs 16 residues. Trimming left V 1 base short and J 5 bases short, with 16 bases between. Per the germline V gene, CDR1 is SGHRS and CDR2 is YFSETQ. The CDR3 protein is CASSLRSDVPDNEQFF. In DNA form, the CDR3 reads TGCGCCAGCAGCTTGAGGTCGGATGTGCCTGACAATGAGCAGTTCTTC. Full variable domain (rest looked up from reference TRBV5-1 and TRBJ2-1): KAGVTQTPRYLIKTRGQQVTLSCSPISGHRSVSWYQQTPGQGLQFLFEYFSETQRNKGNFPGRFSGRQFSNSRSEMNVSTLELGDSALYLCASSLRSDVPDNEQFFGPGTRLTVL.

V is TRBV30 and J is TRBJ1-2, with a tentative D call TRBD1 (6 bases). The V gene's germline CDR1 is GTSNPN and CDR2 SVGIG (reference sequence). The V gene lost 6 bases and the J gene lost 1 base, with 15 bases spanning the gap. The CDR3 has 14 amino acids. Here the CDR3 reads CACTQDSFNYGYTF. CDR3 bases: TGTGCCTGCACCCAGGACAGCTTTAACTATGGCTACACCTTC.

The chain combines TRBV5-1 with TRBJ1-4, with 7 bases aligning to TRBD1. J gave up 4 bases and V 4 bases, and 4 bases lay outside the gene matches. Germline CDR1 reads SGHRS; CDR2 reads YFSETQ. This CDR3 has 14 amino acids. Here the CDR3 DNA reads TGCGCCAGCAGCACGGGACAGTTTAATGAAAAACTGTTTTTT. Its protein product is CASSTGQFNEKLFF.

The CDR3 loop reads CSVAPGQGDEQFF. The CDR3 coding sequence is TGCAGCGTGGCCCCGGGACAGGGAGATGAGCAGTTCTTC. The chain links TRBV29-1 to TRBJ2-1, with 9 positions matching TRBD1. Trimming at V came to 6 bases and at J to 8 bases, leaving 8 bases not matched to a gene. Per germline, CDR1 SQVTM and CDR2 ANQGSEA. CDR3 length: 13 residues.

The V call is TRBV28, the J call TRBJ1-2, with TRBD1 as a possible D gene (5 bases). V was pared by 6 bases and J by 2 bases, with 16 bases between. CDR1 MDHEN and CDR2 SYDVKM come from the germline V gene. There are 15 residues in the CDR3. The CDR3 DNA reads TGTGCCAGCAGAGGGACCGAACCTGGCAACTATGGCTACACCTTC. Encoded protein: CASRGTEPGNYGYTF.